This TCR beta chain was sequenced in a study of cytomegalovirus exposure and HLA in healthy donors. General study findings and limits: Cytomegalovirus-associated TCR beta chains were listed, numbering 150 to 200. Researchers reported that three CMV-associated chains were confirmed in vitro as CMV antigen-specific. According to a later analysis, TCR clusters from the first cohort tended to co-occur in the approximately 120 validation repertoires.

Separation from the roughly 670-subject first cohort characterized the approximately 120-subject validation cohort, to which the donors belonged. Germline CDR1 is MRHNA and CDR2 is SNTAGT. The CDR3 has 15 residues. The V gene end was trimmed by 2 bases and the J gene end by 6 bases; junction bases not matched to a gene: 6. Only in-frame clones appear in the TCRdb table, and some are missing; sequencing was by immunoSEQ multiplex PCR. The data show tens of thousands of clones, approximately 91% seen once. This clone was seen more than once but under ten times. The antigen is not known. This TCR came from a man aged 25-45 years in good health and CMV-seronegative. Input material: PBMCs. V and J are TRBV6-4 and TRBJ2-1; 8 nucleotides agree with TRBD2. CDR3 DNA sequence: TGTGCCAGCAGTGACGCAGCGGGGACTAGCAATGAGCAGTTCTTC. Translation gives CASSDAAGTSNEQFF.